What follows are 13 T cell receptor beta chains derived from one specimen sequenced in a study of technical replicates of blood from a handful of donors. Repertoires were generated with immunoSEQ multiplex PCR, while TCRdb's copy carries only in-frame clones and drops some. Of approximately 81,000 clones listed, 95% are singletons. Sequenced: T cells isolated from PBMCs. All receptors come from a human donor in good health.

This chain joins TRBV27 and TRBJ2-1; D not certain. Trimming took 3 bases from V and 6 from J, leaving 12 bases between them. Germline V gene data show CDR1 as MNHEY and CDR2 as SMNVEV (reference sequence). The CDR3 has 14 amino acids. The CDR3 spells CASSFRVSVNEQFF. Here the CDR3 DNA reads TGTGCCAGCAGTTTTCGCGTTAGTGTCAATGAGCAGTTCTTC.

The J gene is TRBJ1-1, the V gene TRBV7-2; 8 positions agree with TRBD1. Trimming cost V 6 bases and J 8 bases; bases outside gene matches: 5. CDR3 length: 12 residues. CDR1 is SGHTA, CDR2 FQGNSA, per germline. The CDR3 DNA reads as TGTGCCAGCAGTGACAGGGGTACCGAAGCTTTCTTT. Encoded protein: CASSDRGTEAFF.

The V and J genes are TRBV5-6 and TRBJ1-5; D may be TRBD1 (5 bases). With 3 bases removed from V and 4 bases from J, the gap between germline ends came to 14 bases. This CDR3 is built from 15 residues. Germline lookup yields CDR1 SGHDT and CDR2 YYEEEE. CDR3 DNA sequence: TGTGCCAGCAGCTCGGTTGCAGGGCGTAATCAGCCCCAGCATTTT. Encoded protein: CASSSVAGRNQPQHF.

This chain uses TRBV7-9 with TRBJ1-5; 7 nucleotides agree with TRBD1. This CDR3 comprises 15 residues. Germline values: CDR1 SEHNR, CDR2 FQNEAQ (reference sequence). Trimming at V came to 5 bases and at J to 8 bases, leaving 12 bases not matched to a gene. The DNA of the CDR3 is TGTGCCAGCAGCCGTGGGACAGCCAATATCGAGCCCCAGCATTTT. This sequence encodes CASSRGTANIEPQHF.

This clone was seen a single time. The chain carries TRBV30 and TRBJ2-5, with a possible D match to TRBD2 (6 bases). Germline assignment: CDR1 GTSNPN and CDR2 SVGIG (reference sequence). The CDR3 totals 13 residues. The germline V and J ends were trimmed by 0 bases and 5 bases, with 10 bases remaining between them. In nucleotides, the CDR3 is TGTGCCTGGAGTGTCGTCAGCGGGGAGACCCAGTACTTC. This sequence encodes CAWSVVSGETQYF. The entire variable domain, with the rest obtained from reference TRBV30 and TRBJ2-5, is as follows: SQTIHQWPATLVQPVGSPLSLECTVEGTSNPNLYWYRQAAGRGLQLLFYSVGIGQISSEVPQNLSASRPQDRQFILSSKKLLLSDSGFYLCAWSVVSGETQYFGPGTRLLVL.

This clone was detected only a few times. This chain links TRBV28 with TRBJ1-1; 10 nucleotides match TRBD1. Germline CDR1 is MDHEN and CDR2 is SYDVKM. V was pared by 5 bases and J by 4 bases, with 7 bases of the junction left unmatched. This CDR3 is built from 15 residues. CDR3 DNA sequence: TGTGCCAGCAGTCCGCCGACAGGGGGCGGCACTGAAGCTTTCTTT. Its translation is CASSPPTGGGTEAFF.

CDR3 residues: CASSQRGAGGQYF. Here the CDR3 DNA reads TGCGCCAGCAGCCAGAGGGGAGCGGGAGGGCAGTACTTC. The V gene is TRBV4-3, the J gene TRBJ2-7, with TRBD2 identical over 9 bases. The germline gives CDR1 LGHNA, CDR2 YSLEER. V shed 3 bases and J 9 bases; nucleotides not matched to a gene: 6. The CDR3 runs 13 residues.

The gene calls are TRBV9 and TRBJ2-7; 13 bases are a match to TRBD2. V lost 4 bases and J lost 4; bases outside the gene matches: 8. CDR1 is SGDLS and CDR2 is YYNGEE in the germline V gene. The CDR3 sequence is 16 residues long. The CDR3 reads CASSYQLAGGPYEQYF. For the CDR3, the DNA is TGTGCCAGCAGCTACCAACTAGCGGGAGGGCCTTACGAGCAGTACTTC.

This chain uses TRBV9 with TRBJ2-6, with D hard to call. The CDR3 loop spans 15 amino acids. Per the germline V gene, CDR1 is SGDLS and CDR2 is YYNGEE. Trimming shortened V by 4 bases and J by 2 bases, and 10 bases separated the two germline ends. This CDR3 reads CASSSKLTGANVLTF. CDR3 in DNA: TGTGCCAGCAGCTCCAAACTGACTGGGGCCAACGTCCTGACTTTC.

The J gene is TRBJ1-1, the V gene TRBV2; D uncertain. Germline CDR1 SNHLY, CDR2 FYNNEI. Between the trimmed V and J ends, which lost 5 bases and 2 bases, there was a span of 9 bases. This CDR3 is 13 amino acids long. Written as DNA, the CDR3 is TGTGCCAGCAGTCGGGAGGGTAACACTGAAGCTTTCTTT. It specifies CASSREGNTEAFF.

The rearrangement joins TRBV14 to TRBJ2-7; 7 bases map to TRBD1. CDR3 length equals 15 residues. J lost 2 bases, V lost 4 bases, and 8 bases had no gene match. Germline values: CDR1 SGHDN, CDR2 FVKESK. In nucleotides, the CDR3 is TGTGCCAGCAGCCCTTTCGGGACAGCTCCCTACGAGCAGTACTTC. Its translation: CASSPFGTAPYEQYF.

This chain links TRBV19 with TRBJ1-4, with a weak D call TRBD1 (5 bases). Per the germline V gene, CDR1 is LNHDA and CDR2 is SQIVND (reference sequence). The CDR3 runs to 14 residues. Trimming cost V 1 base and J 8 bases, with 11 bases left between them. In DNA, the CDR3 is TGTGCCAGTAGTATAGCAGGGATGGGAGAAAAACTGTTTTTT. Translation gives CASSIAGMGEKLFF.

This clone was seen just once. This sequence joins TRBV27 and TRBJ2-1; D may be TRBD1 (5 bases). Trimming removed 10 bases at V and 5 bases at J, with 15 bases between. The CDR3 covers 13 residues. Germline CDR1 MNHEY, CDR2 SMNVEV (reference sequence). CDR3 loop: CATQPRGHNEQFF. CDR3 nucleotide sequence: TGTGCCACCCAGCCTAGGGGCCACAATGAGCAGTTCTTC.